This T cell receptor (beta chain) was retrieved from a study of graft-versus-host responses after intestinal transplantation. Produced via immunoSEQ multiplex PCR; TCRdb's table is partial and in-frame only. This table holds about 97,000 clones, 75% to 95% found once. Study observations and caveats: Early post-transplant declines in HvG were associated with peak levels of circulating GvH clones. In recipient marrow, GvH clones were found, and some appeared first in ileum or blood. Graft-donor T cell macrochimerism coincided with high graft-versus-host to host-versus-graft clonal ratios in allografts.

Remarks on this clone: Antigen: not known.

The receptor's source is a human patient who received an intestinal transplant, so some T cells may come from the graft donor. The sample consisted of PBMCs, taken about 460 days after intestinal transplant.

CDR3 sequence reads: CSVEDPPATSGGTDTQYF. For the CDR3, the DNA is TGCAGCGTTGAAGATCCCCCCGCCACTAGCGGGGGCACAGATACGCAGTATTTT. V is TRBV29-1 and J is TRBJ2-3; 10 bases are shared with TRBD2. The CDR3 has 18 residues. J was trimmed by 1 base and V by 0 bases; bases with no gene match: 10. Germline V CDR1 and CDR2: SQVTM, ANQGSEA.